This T cell receptor (beta chain) appears in the sequencing data of a study of CD8 T cells in Susac syndrome. General observations from the study: Regarding the TCR sequencing and HLA analysis, the study admitted that a relatively small number of individuals were involved.

The sequenced target, TCR beta, came from blood CD8+ and CD4+ T cells. Controls matched for age and sex were healthy donors. It was negative isolation that provided the CD8+ and CD4+ T cells, whereas TEMRA cells were enriched by FACS. It was with random hexamers that roughly 0.5 to 1 ug RNA was reverse transcribed. TCRdb re-called the immunoSEQ multiplex PCR reads with MiXCR, one entry per CDR3 protein. The sample lists around 190,000 distinct CDR3 sequences, 85% to 95% occurring once. Germline V lookup: CDR1 SQVTM, CDR2 ANQGSEA. The V end was cut by 6 bases, the J end by 6 bases, with 15 bases between. This CDR3 region has 12 residues. Concerning this clonotype: What it binds is unknown.

The receptor was derived from a human donor in good health. The rearrangement uses TRBV29-1 and TRBJ2-7, with a tentative D call TRBD1 (6 bases). Specimen: CD4+ T cells from PBMCs. CDR3 in DNA: TGCAGCGTACAGGGTTCTCTCGGCGAGCAGTACGTC. It specifies CSVQGSLGEQYV.